Each of the 30 T cell receptor beta chains below was sequenced from the same sample in a study of T-cell memory formation after mild COVID-19. MiXCR, applied by TCRdb to the 5' RACE reads, yields one record per CDR3 protein. The table records 210,000 or so distinct CDR3 sequences, 27% of them present only once. Source material: PBMCs or a T cell subset sorted from them (not recorded which). The origin of the receptors is an adult woman who had mild COVID-19 (a few samples of this study predate the infection). Cell type and time point are not known.

This clonotype was observed a few times. The rearrangement uses TRBV7-8 and TRBJ2-1; 8 bases agree with TRBD2. Germline trimming cut 5 bases from V and 3 bases from J; bases unmatched to any gene: 3. Germline V lookup: CDR1 SGHVS, CDR2 FQNEAQ. CDR3 length: 14 residues. CDR3 sequence reads: CASSLLAVYNEQFF. Written as DNA, the CDR3 is TGTGCCAGCAGCCTACTAGCGGTCTACAATGAGCAGTTCTTC.

V usage is TRBV29-1 and J usage is TRBJ1-2; 9 positions match TRBD1. This CDR3 spans 14 amino acids. Germline V gene lookup returns CDR1 SQVTM and CDR2 ANQGSEA. V lost 2 bases and J lost 5; bases outside the gene matches: 6. The DNA of the CDR3 is TGCAGCGTTGAATGGGACAGGGTAGGGTATGGCTACACCTTC. Encoded protein: CSVEWDRVGYGYTF. The full variable domain, rest sourced from reference TRBV29-1 and TRBJ1-2, is SAVISQKPSRDICQRGTSLTIQCQVDSQVTMMFWYRQQPGQSLTLIATANQGSEATYESGFVIDKFPISRPNLTFSTLTVSNMSPEDSSIYLCSVEWDRVGYGYTFGSGTRLTVV.

This clonotype was observed a few times. The chain is built from TRBV5-1 and TRBJ2-2; a possible D gene is TRBD2 (6 bases). This CDR3 contains 15 residues. Germline V CDR1 and CDR2: SGHRS, YFSETQ. V gave up 7 bases and J gave up 1 base, with 14 bases separating them. The DNA for the CDR3 is TGCGCCAGCGGGATGGGGGACTTGAACACCGGGGAGCTGTTTTTT. It translates to CASGMGDLNTGELFF.

This rearrangement joins TRBV4-1 to TRBJ1-1; possibly TRBD1 for D (6 bases). The V end lost 0 bases, the J end lost 8 bases, and 10 bases lay between the germline ends. CDR3 length: 13 residues. CDR1 is MGHRA and CDR2 is YSYEKL in the germline V gene. CDR3 amino acids: CASSQDKGTEAFF. DNA for the CDR3: TGCGCCAGCAGCCAAGATAAAGGGACAGAAGCTTTCTTT.

The chain links TRBV4-1 to TRBJ2-1; possible D gene TRBD2, 5 bases. With 1 base removed from V and 3 bases from J, the gap between germline ends came to 13 bases. The V gene's germline CDR1 is MGHRA and CDR2 YSYEKL. CDR3 length equals 16 residues. Written as DNA, the CDR3 is TGCGCCAGCAGCCAAGGCGAGACTACACTCTACAATGAGCAGTTCTTC. Protein: CASSQGETTLYNEQFF.

This clonotype was detected only a few times. This rearrangement joins TRBV20-1 to TRBJ2-1; weak D call: TRBD2 (6 bases). The CDR3 extends over 13 amino acids. Germline values: CDR1 DFQATT, CDR2 SNEGSKA (reference sequence). Deletions cut 6 bases from V and 7 bases from J, with 16 bases between. CDR3 loop: CSATETSKNEQFF. In nucleotides, the CDR3 is TGCAGTGCAACCGAGACTAGTAAGAATGAGCAGTTCTTC.

In this sample, this clonotype turned up a few times. The chain uses TRBV20-1 and TRBJ2-7; D is perhaps TRBD1 (6 bases). CDR1 is DFQATT and CDR2 is SNEGSKA in the germline V gene (reference sequence). This CDR3 contains 13 residues. V lost 6 bases, J lost 4 bases, and 16 bases lay in between. The CDR3 reads CSANGQQDYEQYF. The DNA of the CDR3 is TGCAGTGCCAATGGACAGCAAGATTACGAGCAGTACTTC.

This clonotype was seen ten or more times. The rearrangement uses TRBV20-1 and TRBJ2-1, with D perhaps being TRBD1 or TRBD2 (5 bases each). The CDR3 has 16 residues. V was shortened by 0 bases and J by 6 bases, with 18 bases between the two germline ends. Per germline, CDR1 DFQATT and CDR2 SNEGSKA (reference sequence). CDR3 nucleotides: TGCAGTGCTAGAGACGGGGCGAAAGGGCTATCCAATGAGCAGTTCTTC. Its protein product is CSARDGAKGLSNEQFF.

The chain couples TRBV7-2 to TRBJ1-3; the D is unclear. The CDR3 is 15 residues long. Germline-derived CDR1 and CDR2 are SGHTA and FQGNSA. The ends were cut back, 5 bases at V and 0 bases at J, with 11 bases in the middle. CDR3 amino acids: CASSRLGSSGNTIYF. The CDR3, as DNA: TGTGCCAGCAGCCGGTTGGGGTCCTCTGGAAACACCATATATTTT.

V gene TRBV6-2 or TRBV6-3 combines with J gene TRBJ1-5; D remains unclear. The CDR3 is 12 amino acids. Per germline, CDR1 MNHEY and CDR2 SVGEGT. Trimming removed 5 bases from V and 5 bases from J, with 7 bases in between. The CDR3 loop reads CASSTVDQPQHF. The CDR3 nucleotides are TGTGCCAGCAGTACTGTCGATCAGCCCCAGCATTTT.

This chain connects TRBV4-2 to TRBJ2-7; a weak D match, TRBD2 (6 bases). This CDR3 has 16 amino acids. With 0 bases removed from V and 0 bases from J, the gap between germline ends came to 12 bases. Germline V gives CDR1 LGHNA, CDR2 YNFKEQ. The CDR3 region is CASSQDGLAHSYEQYF. The CDR3 DNA follows: TGTGCCAGCAGCCAAGATGGGCTAGCGCACTCCTACGAGCAGTACTTC.

The chain employs TRBV7-9 and TRBJ1-2; no clear D. In germline, CDR1 is SEHNR, CDR2 FQNEAQ (reference sequence). Trimming stripped 1 base from V and 4 bases from J, with 16 bases between. The CDR3 is 16 residues long. For the CDR3, the DNA is TGTGCCAGCAGCTTAGAATGGGGAGGGCCTTCCTATGGCTACACCTTC. Its protein product is CASSLEWGGPSYGYTF.

This clonotype was counted only a few times. The V call is TRBV7-9, the J call TRBJ1-2, with D possibly matching TRBD1 (6 bases). Germline CDR1 is SEHNR and CDR2 is FQNEAQ (reference sequence). Deletions cut 5 bases from V and 6 bases from J, with 25 bases between. CDR3 length: 17 amino acids. CDR3 amino acids: CASSPPTAGAGGNGYTF. For the CDR3, the DNA is TGTGCCAGCAGCCCCCCCACGGCAGGGGCCGGGGGAAATGGCTACACCTTC.

This clonotype was seen a few times. The chain couples TRBV12-3 or TRBV12-4 to TRBJ2-2; TRBD1 is a possible D gene (5 bases). This CDR3 has 13 amino acids. V was pared by 5 bases and J by 9 bases, with 13 bases between. CDR3 amino acids: CASSQRQSRELFF. The CDR3, as DNA: TGTGCCAGCAGTCAGAGACAGTCCAGGGAGCTGTTTTTT.

For this clonotype: This could be a read error, since a much larger clone is one nucleotide away. This chain joins TRBV11-2 and TRBJ2-7; D perhaps matches TRBD2 (6 bases). From germline, CDR1 is SGHAT and CDR2 FQNNGV. CDR3 size: 12 residues. V lost 5 bases to trimming and J lost 3 bases, with 8 bases between them. In DNA form, the CDR3 reads TGTGCCAGCAGCCGGGGGAGCTACGAGCAGTACTTC. It encodes CASSRGSYEQYF.

This clonotype was seen a handful of times. The chain recombines TRBV10-3 with TRBJ2-1, with a tentative D call TRBD1 (5 bases). Germline V gives CDR1 ENHRY, CDR2 SYGVKD. V gave up 5 bases and J gave up 9 bases, with 8 bases separating them. This CDR3 comprises 11 residues. DNA of the CDR3: TGTGCCATCAGTTGGGGCGCTGAGCAGTTCTTC. Its translation is CAISWGAEQFF.

The chain carries TRBV29-1 and TRBJ2-1; D may be TRBD1 (5 bases). Germline loops: CDR1 SQVTM, CDR2 ANQGSEA. CDR3 length: 14 residues. Deletions cut 4 bases from V and 1 base from J, with 11 bases between. The CDR3 sequence is CSVGQIGSYNEQFF. The CDR3 bases are TGCAGCGTTGGACAGATCGGTTCCTACAATGAGCAGTTCTTC.

This clonotype occurred a few times. The V and J genes are TRBV10-3 and TRBJ2-3, with a possible D match to TRBD2 (6 bases). CDR3 length equals 14 residues. Germline V gene lookup returns CDR1 ENHRY and CDR2 SYGVKD. V dropped 7 bases and J dropped 1 base, with 12 bases sitting between them. The CDR3 DNA follows: TGTGCCATCAACACGGGACTCCGCACAGATACGCAGTATTTT. Translation: CAINTGLRTDTQYF.

The gene calls are TRBV5-1 and TRBJ2-1; D is undetermined. Trimming stripped 0 bases from V and 4 bases from J, with 14 bases between. The germline gives CDR1 SGHRS, CDR2 YFSETQ. The CDR3 is made up of 16 amino acids. The CDR3 coding sequence is TGCGCCAGCAGCTTGGTAGAACCCCCATCATACAATGAGCAGTTCTTC. It encodes CASSLVEPPSYNEQFF. Filled out from reference TRBV5-1 and TRBJ2-1, the complete variable domain reads KAGVTQTPRYLIKTRGQQVTLSCSPISGHRSVSWYQQTPGQGLQFLFEYFSETQRNKGNFPGRFSGRQFSNSRSEMNVSTLELGDSALYLCASSLVEPPSYNEQFFGPGTRLTVL.

The genes are TRBV12-3 or TRBV12-4 and TRBJ2-7; no reliable D call. With 2 bases removed from V and 3 bases from J, the gap between germline ends came to 8 bases. This CDR3 contains 13 residues. DNA for the CDR3: TGTGCCAGCAGTTTAAAGAGGTTCTACGAGCAGTACTTC. It encodes CASSLKRFYEQYF.

The chain has TRBV29-1 and TRBJ2-1; perhaps TRBD1 as D (6 bases). Germline CDR1 is SQVTM and CDR2 is ANQGSEA. The CDR3 runs 12 residues. V was cut by 6 bases and J by 5 bases, with 11 bases left in between. CDR3 residues: CSVAGQHNEQFF. The CDR3 DNA is TGCAGCGTGGCTGGACAGCACAATGAGCAGTTCTTC.

This clonotype was seen a few times. The V call is TRBV12-3 or TRBV12-4, the J call TRBJ1-4, with D unresolved. This CDR3 contains 16 residues. Trimming cost V 5 bases and J 0 bases, with 13 bases left between them. CDR3 residues: CASSTQPQPTNEKLFF. CDR3 DNA: TGTGCCAGCAGTACCCAGCCACAGCCAACTAATGAAAAACTGTTTTTT.

Only a few counts were recorded for this clonotype. The CDR3 is CASSLEPGVGTDEQYF. CDR3 DNA: TGTGCCAGCAGCTTAGAACCGGGAGTAGGTACGGACGAGCAGTACTTC. The V gene is TRBV7-2, the J gene TRBJ2-7, with D tentatively TRBD2 (6 bases). Germline CDR1 reads SGHTA; CDR2 reads FQGNSA. V was pared by 1 base and J by 5 bases, with 18 bases between. The CDR3 length is 16 residues.

The gene calls are TRBV7-9 and TRBJ2-7, with 7 bases identical to TRBD1. The J segment lost 6 bases and the V segment lost 5 bases, leaving 19 bases of the junction unmatched. The CDR3 extends over 17 amino acids. From germline, CDR1 is SEHNR and CDR2 FQNEAQ (reference sequence). DNA of the CDR3: TGTGCCAGCAGCCCCCGTTCCGGGCCCCAGGGGGTTGGCGAGCAGTACTTC. Amino acids: CASSPRSGPQGVGEQYF.

The V and J genes are TRBV7-6 and TRBJ2-5; D is possibly TRBD1 or TRBD2 (6 bases each). V lost 0 bases and J lost 6, with 14 bases in between. Germline V gene sequence: CDR1 SGHVS, CDR2 FNYEAQ. CDR3 length: 15 amino acids. The CDR3 loop reads CASSLATTGGKTQYF. The DNA for the CDR3 is TGTGCCAGCAGCTTAGCCACGACAGGCGGGAAGACCCAGTACTTC.

The chain carries TRBV7-9 and TRBJ2-7, with a tentative D call TRBD2 (6 bases). Germline V gene data show CDR1 as SEHNR and CDR2 as FQNEAQ (reference sequence). Trimming left V 5 bases short and J 3 bases short, with 14 bases between. The CDR3 covers 14 residues. The CDR3 region has the DNA TGTGCCAGCAGCCCCGGGACTTACAACTACGAGCAGTACTTC. It is translated as CASSPGTYNYEQYF.

This clonotype showed up just a few times. This chain links TRBV6-6 with TRBJ2-3; 7 bases match TRBD2. V was clipped by 6 bases and J by 0 bases; unmatched bases: 15. The germline CDR1 and CDR2 sequences are MNHNY and SVGAGI (reference sequence). The CDR3 contains 18 residues. The CDR3 sequence: CASSPWASWGGSTDTQYF. The CDR3 coding sequence is TGTGCCAGCAGCCCCTGGGCTAGTTGGGGGGGTAGCACAGATACGCAGTATTTT.

The V gene is TRBV11-2, the J gene TRBJ1-2; D gene ambiguous. V lost 0 bases and J 0 bases, leaving 8 bases between the germline ends. CDR1 is SGHAT, CDR2 FQNNGV, per germline. The CDR3 has 15 amino acids. For the CDR3, the DNA is TGTGCCAGCAGCTTAGATCCGGACCCTAACTATGGCTACACCTTC. Amino acids: CASSLDPDPNYGYTF.

This clonotype has a handful of counts. The DNA for the CDR3 is TGTGCCAGCAGCCAAGTGCCGGGAGATGATTTTGGCTACACCTTC. It yields the protein CASSQVPGDDFGYTF. The chain couples TRBV4-2 to TRBJ1-2; D gene uncertain. The CDR3 is made up of 15 amino acids. Germline V gene data show CDR1 as LGHNA and CDR2 as YNFKEQ. Trimming pared 1 base from V and 7 bases from J, leaving 16 bases between.

The chain uses TRBV19 and TRBJ1-1; 7 bases fit TRBD1. The J segment lost 0 bases and the V segment lost 4 bases, leaving 11 bases of the junction unmatched. The CDR3 is made up of 17 amino acids. Germline V gene data show CDR1 as LNHDA and CDR2 as SQIVND (reference sequence). CDR3 in DNA: TGTGCCAGTAGTAGATCGAACAGGGGACCCTTGAACACTGAAGCTTTCTTT. Amino acid sequence: CASSRSNRGPLNTEAFF.